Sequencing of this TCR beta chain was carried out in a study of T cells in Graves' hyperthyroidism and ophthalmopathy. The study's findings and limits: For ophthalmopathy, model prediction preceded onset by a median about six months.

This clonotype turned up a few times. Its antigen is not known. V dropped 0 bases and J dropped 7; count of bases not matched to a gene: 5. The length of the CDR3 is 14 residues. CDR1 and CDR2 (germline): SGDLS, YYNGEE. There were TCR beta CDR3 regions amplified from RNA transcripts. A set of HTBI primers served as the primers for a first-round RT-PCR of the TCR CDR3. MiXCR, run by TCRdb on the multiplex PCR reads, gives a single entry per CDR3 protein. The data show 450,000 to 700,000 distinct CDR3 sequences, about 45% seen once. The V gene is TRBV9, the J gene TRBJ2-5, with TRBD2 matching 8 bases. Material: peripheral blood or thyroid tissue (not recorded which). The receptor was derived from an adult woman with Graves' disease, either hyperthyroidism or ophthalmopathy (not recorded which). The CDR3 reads CASSVGSGIGTQYF. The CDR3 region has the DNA TGTGCCAGCAGCGTAGGTAGCGGGATAGGGACCCAGTACTTC.